This TCR beta chain stems from a study of blood T cell repertoires in COVID-19. Overall study: Samples representing acute and convalescent COVID-19 were sourced from the United States, Italy and Spain. The cDNA or gDNA used as material had been derived from T cells, B-cell-depleted T cells, or PBMCs.

Authors' methods: Researchers report that nucleated cell counts were estimated from reference gene primer amplification. The repertoire was sequenced with immunoSEQ multiplex PCR; TCRdb's copy has only in-frame clones and lacks some. The V and J calls and clone size come from that table; D and trimming were worked out from the DNA. The repertoire holds some 100,000 clones, with less than 85% as singletons. Input material: peripheral blood. The TCR originated in a woman aged 60 to 75 with acute or convalescent COVID-19.

CDR3 sequence: CSVVTGPDTQYF. CDR3 coding DNA: TGCAGCGTAGTTACAGGGCCAGATACGCAGTATTTT. The J gene is TRBJ2-3, the V gene TRBV29-1; D perhaps matches TRBD1 (6 bases). The germline V gene has CDR1 SQVTM and CDR2 ANQGSEA. The CDR3 has 12 amino acids. Trimming cost V 6 bases and J 4 bases, with 11 bases left between them.